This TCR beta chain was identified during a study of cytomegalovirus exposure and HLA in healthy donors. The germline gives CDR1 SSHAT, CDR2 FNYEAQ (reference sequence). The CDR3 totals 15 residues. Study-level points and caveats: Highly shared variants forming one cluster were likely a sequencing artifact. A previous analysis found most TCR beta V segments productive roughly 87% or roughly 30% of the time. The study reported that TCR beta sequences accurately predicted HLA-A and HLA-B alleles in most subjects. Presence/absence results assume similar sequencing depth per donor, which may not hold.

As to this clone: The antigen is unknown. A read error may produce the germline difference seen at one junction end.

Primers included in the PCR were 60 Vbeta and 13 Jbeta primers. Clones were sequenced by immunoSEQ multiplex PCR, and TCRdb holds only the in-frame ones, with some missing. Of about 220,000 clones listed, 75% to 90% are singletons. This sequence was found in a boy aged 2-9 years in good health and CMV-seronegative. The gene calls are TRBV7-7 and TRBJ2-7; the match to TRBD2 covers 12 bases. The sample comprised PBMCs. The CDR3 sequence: CASSSGLAGPYEQYF. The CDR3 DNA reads TGTGCTAGCAGCTCAGGACTAGCGGGACCCTACGAGCAGTACTTC.